Listed here are 15 T cell receptor beta chains from one sample, sequenced in a study of blood T cell repertoires in COVID-19. Using immunoSEQ multiplex PCR, the repertoire was profiled, and TCRdb retains in-frame clones only, with some absent. The sample gives around 250,000 clones, approximately 90% of which show up once; under 5% is in the top ten. The sample consisted of PBMCs or T cells enriched from blood (not recorded which). Source of these receptors: a woman under 40 who had recovered from COVID-19.

The V call is TRBV2, the J call TRBJ2-5, with 11 bases lining up with TRBD2. Germline lookup yields CDR1 SNHLY and CDR2 FYNNEI. This CDR3 spans 14 amino acids. Trimming took 8 bases from V and 7 from J; bases not matched to a gene: 9. The CDR3 nucleotides read TGTGCCAGCGTGGGGACTAGCGGACGCGGGACCCAGTACTTC. Protein sequence: CASVGTSGRGTQYF.

J is TRBJ1-3 and V is TRBV15, with a weak D call TRBD1 (5 bases). This CDR3 is 16 amino acids long. CDR1 and CDR2 (germline): LNHNV, YYDKDF (reference sequence). Trimming pared 0 bases from V and 0 bases from J, leaving 9 bases between. The CDR3 reads CATSRDFRASGNTIYF. CDR3 bases: TGTGCCACCAGCAGAGATTTCAGGGCCTCTGGAAACACCATATATTTT.

The J gene is TRBJ1-2, the V gene TRBV5-4; no clear D. V was pared by 3 bases and J by 2 bases, with 14 bases between. The germline gives CDR1 SGHNT, CDR2 YYREEE (reference sequence). This CDR3 has 15 amino acids. The CDR3 here is CASSSPRGTNYGYTF. CDR3 bases: TGTGCCAGCAGCTCCCCTCGGGGTACGAACTATGGCTACACCTTC. The full variable domain, completed using reference TRBV5-4 and TRBJ1-2, is ETGVTQSPTHLIKTRGQQVTLRCSSQSGHNTVSWYQQALGQGPQFIFQYYREEENGRGNFPPRFSGLQFPNYSSELNVNALELDDSALYLCASSSPRGTNYGYTFGSGTRLTVV.

This chain links TRBV11-2 with TRBJ1-3; TRBD1 aligns across 11 bases. Germline V gives CDR1 SGHAT, CDR2 FQNNGV. V gave up 2 bases and J gave up 4 bases; unmatched junction bases: 7. This CDR3 is 17 amino acids long. The CDR3 nucleotides are TGTGCCAGCAGCTTACGGACAGGGGGCATTTCAGGAAACACCATATATTTT. Amino acids: CASSLRTGGISGNTIYF. The whole variable domain, filled in from reference TRBV11-2 and TRBJ1-3, reads EAGVAQSPRYKIIEKRQSVAFWCNPISGHATLYWYQQILGQGPKLLIQFQNNGVVDDSQLPKDRFSAERLKGVDSTLKIQPAKLEDSAVYLCASSLRTGGISGNTIYFGEGSWLTVV.

V is TRBV4-1 and J is TRBJ2-7, with D maybe TRBD2 (5 bases). Trimming left V 1 base short and J 3 bases short, with 16 bases between. The germline CDR1 and CDR2 sequences are MGHRA and YSYEKL. CDR3 length equals 16 residues. CDR3 amino acids: CASSQGFFEGYYEQYF. The CDR3 DNA sequence: TGCGCCAGCAGCCAAGGGTTTTTCGAGGGCTACTACGAGCAGTACTTC.

In the case of this clone: It is unclear where the CDR3 begins or ends on the DNA, so no DNA is shown, and the CDR3 is as TCRdb lists it. The rearrangement joins TRBV7-5 to TRBJ2-1; the listed D gene, TRBD2, was not tested against the DNA. TRBV7-5 is shown as a pseudogene. The CDR3 spans 16 amino acids, including both terminal residues. CDR3 sequence: CARSLAVAGGNNEQFF.

The chain's CDR3 is CASSEARDTEAFF. The CDR3 DNA reads TGTGCCAGTAGTGAGGCGAGGGACACTGAAGCTTTCTTT. V usage is TRBV19 and J usage is TRBJ1-1; D gene ambiguous. Germline loops: CDR1 LNHDA, CDR2 SQIVND (reference sequence). Deletions cut 5 bases from V and 3 bases from J, with 10 bases between. CDR3 length: 13 amino acids.

This clone was seen just once. V gene TRBV7-8 combines with J gene TRBJ2-1; no clear D. The CDR3 extends over 15 amino acids. Per the germline V gene, CDR1 is SGHVS and CDR2 is FQNEAQ. V was shortened by 1 base and J by 2 bases, with 9 bases between the two germline ends. CDR3 sequence reads: CASSLVARTYNEQFF. As DNA, the CDR3 is TGTGCCAGCAGCTTAGTTGCCAGAACCTACAATGAGCAGTTCTTC.

The chain recombines TRBV7-2 with TRBJ1-2; D gene unclear. There are 15 residues in the CDR3. CDR1 and CDR2 from the germline V gene are SGHTA and FQGNSA. V lost 1 base to trimming and J lost 0 bases, with 9 bases between them. The CDR3 DNA reads TGTGCCAGCAGCTTAGGTGTCGTTTCTAACTATGGCTACACCTTC. It is translated as CASSLGVVSNYGYTF.

This sequence joins TRBV7-2 and TRBJ2-1; TRBD2 aligns across 10 bases. CDR3 length: 16 amino acids. Germline V gives CDR1 SGHTA, CDR2 FQGNSA. V dropped 2 bases and J dropped 8; count of bases not matched to a gene: 9. The CDR3 region has the DNA TGTGCCAGCAGCTTAAGTCCAGCGGGAGGGGCGCATGAGCAGTTCTTC. This gives the protein CASSLSPAGGAHEQFF.

The chain couples TRBV30 to TRBJ1-1; TRBD1 aligns across 7 bases. J lost 5 bases, V lost 4 bases, and 10 bases had no gene match. There are 14 residues in the CDR3. CDR1 GTSNPN and CDR2 SVGIG come from the germline V gene (reference sequence). The CDR3 is CAWKAEGARTEAFF. The CDR3, as DNA: TGTGCCTGGAAGGCGGAGGGGGCGAGGACTGAAGCTTTCTTT.

The V call is TRBV5-1, the J call TRBJ2-1; 15 bases map to TRBD2. J lost 0 bases, V lost 4 bases, and 5 bases had no gene match. Germline-derived CDR1 and CDR2 are SGHRS and YFSETQ. This CDR3 comprises 18 residues. CDR3 DNA: TGCGCCAGCAGCCTTGGACTAGCGGGAGGGATCTCCTACAATGAGCAGTTCTTC. This gives the protein CASSLGLAGGISYNEQFF.

The chain is built from TRBV14 and TRBJ2-7; possible D gene TRBD1, 6 bases. The CDR3 is made up of 15 amino acids. Germline CDR1 and CDR2: SGHDN and FVKESK. V gave up 0 bases and J gave up 3 bases, with 12 bases separating them. CDR3 sequence: CASSQDWGHHYEQYF. DNA of the CDR3: TGTGCCAGCAGCCAAGATTGGGGACACCACTACGAGCAGTACTTC.

This chain connects TRBV19 to TRBJ1-1; D remains unclear. V was clipped by 0 bases and J by 2 bases, with 19 bases between them. This CDR3 has 18 residues. The germline gives CDR1 LNHDA, CDR2 SQIVND (reference sequence). CDR3 residues: CASSIDGPRRLFNTEAFF. The CDR3 region has the DNA TGTGCCAGTAGTATAGATGGTCCCCGCCGACTCTTCAACACTGAAGCTTTCTTT.

The chain is built from TRBV5-4 and TRBJ2-7; the D is unclear. Trimming stripped 7 bases from V and 1 base from J, with 15 bases between. The CDR3 is made up of 14 amino acids. Germline V gene lookup returns CDR1 SGHNT and CDR2 YYREEE (reference sequence). Written as DNA, the CDR3 is TGTGCCAGCGGAAGTTTAATGGAGTCCTACGAGCAGTACTTC. This gives the protein CASGSLMESYEQYF. Full variable domain (rest looked up from reference TRBV5-4 and TRBJ2-7): ETGVTQSPTHLIKTRGQQVTLRCSSQSGHNTVSWYQQALGQGPQFIFQYYREEENGRGNFPPRFSGLQFPNYSSELNVNALELDDSALYLCASGSLMESYEQYFGPGTRLTVT.